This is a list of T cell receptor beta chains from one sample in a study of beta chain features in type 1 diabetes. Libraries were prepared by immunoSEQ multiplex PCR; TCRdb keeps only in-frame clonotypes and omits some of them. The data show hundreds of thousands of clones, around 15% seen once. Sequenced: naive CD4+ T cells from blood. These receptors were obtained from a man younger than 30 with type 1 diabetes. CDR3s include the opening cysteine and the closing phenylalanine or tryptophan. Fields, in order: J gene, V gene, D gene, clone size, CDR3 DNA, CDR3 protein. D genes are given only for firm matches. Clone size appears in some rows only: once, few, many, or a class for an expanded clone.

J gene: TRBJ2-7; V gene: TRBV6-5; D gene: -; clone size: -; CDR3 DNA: TGTGCCAGCACCCACCGGGACATTCGAGACGAGCAGTACTTC; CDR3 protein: CASTHRDIRDEQYF
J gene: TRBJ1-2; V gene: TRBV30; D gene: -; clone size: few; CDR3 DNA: TGTGCCTGGAGTCGGCAGGGGCGGGACTATGGCTACACCTTC; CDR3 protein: CAWSRQGRDYGYTF
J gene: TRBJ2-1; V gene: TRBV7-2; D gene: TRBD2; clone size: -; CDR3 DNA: TGTGCCAGCAGCCGGCTAGCGGCTCACAATGAGCAGTTCTTC; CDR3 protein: CASSRLAAHNEQFF
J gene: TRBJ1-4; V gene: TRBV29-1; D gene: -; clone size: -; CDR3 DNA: TGCAGCGGGAAGACTCACAGTAATGAAAAACTGTTTTTT; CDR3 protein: CSGKTHSNEKLFF
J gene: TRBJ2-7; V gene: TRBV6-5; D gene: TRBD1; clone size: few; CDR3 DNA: TGTGCCAGCAGGACCGGGACAGCGACTTACGAGCAGTACTTC; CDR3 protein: CASRTGTATYEQYF
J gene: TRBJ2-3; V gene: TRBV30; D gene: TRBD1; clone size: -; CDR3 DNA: TGTGCCTGGAGCCCACAGGGGGATCGTACGCAGTATTTT; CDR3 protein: CAWSPQGDRTQYF
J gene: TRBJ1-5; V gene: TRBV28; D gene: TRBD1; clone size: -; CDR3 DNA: TGTGCCAGCAGTCCGGACAGGGGCCAGCCCCAGCATTTT; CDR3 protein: CASSPDRGQPQHF
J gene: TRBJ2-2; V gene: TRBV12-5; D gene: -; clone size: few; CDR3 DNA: TGTGCTAGTGGTTTGGTGTCCGGGCCAGTACCCGGGGAGCTGTTTTTT; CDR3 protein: CASGLVSGPVPGELFF
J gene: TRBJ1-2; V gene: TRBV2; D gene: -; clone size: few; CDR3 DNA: TGTGCCAGCAGTGAAGATGTGGGGGCTGGTGGCTACACCTTC; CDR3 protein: CASSEDVGAGGYTF
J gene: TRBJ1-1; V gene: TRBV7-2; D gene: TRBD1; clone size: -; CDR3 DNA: TGTGCCAGCAGCGGGACAGGGTGGAACACTGAAGCTTTCTTT; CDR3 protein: CASSGTGWNTEAFF
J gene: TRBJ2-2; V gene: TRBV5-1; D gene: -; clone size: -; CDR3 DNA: TGCGCCAGCAGCTTGGGGGCAGGGACCGGGGAGCTGTTTTTT; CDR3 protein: CASSLGAGTGELFF
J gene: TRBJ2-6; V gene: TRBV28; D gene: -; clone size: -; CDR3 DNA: TGTGCCAGCCAGCAAATCTCTGGGGCCAACGTCCTGACTTTC; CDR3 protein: CASQQISGANVLTF
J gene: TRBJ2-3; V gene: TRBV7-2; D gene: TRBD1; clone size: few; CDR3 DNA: TGTGCCAGCAGCCCCAAGACAGGGGGACATACGCAGTATTTT; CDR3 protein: CASSPKTGGHTQYF
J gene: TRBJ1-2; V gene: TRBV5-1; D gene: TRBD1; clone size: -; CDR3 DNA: TGCGCCAGCAGCTCGGGACAGAGTTATGGCTACACCTTC; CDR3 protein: CASSSGQSYGYTF
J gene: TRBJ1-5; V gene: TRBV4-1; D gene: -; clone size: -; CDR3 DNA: TGCGCCAGCAGCCAAGTGATTAGCAATCAGCCCCAGCATTTT; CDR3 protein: CASSQVISNQPQHF
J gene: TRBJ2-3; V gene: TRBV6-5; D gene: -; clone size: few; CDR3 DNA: TGTGTAATCGCGAGGAGGGCCAAGGGAGATACGCAGTATTTT; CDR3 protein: CVIARRAKGDTQYF
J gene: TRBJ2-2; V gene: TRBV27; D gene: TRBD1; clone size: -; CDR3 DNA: TGTGCCAGCAGTGGGGACAGGCCCGGGGAGCTGTTTTTT; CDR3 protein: CASSGDRPGELFF
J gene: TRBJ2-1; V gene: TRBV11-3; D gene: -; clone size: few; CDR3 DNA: TGTGCCAGCAGTCCAGGGGCGGGCCTCTACAATGAGCAGTTCTTC; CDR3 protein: CASSPGAGLYNEQFF
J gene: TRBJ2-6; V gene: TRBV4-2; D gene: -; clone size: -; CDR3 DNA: TGTGCCAGCAGCCAACAGATATTTAACCTGGGAGCCAACGTCCTGACTTTC; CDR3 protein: CASSQQIFNLGANVLTF
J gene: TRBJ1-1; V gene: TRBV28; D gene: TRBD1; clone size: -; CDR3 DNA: TGTGCCAGCATAACAGGGGGGACTGAAGCTTTCTTT; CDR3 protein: CASITGGTEAFF
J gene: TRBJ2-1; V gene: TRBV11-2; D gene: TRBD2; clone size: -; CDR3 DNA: TGTGCCAGCAGCCTGGGACTAGCGAGATCCAATGAGCAGTTCTTC; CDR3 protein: CASSLGLARSNEQFF
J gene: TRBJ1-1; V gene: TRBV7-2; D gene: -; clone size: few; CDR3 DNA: TGTGCCAGCAGCTTAGGGCAGGGGAACACTGAAGCTTTCTTT; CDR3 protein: CASSLGQGNTEAFF
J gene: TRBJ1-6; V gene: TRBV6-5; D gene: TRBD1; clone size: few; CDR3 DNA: TGTGCCAGCAGAACCGGACAGGGTCTCCACTTT; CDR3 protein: CASRTGQGLHF
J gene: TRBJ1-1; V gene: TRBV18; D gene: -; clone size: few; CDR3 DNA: TGTGCCAGCTCACCTGAGACTGAAGCTTTCTTT; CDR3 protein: CASSPETEAFF